This is a list of T cell receptor beta chains from one sample in a study of OX40 agonist ivuxolimab in advanced cancers. Produced via immunoSEQ multiplex PCR; TCRdb's table is partial and in-frame only. The repertoire holds over 150,000 clones, 90% to 95% seen once, with about 0.33% in the top ten. This sample comprised CD4+ or CD8+ T cells sorted from blood, obtained in a trial of the OX40 agonist ivuxolimab. The receptors originated from an adult with an advanced solid tumor such as melanoma, head and neck, liver or kidney cancer. The CDR3 runs from the conserved cysteine through the conserved F or W. Fields, in order: V gene, D gene, clone size, J gene, CDR3 protein, CDR3 DNA. D genes are given only for firm matches. Part of the rows lack a size; the others show once, few, many or a class for expanded clones.

v_gene: TRBV11-2
d_gene: -
abundance: -
j_gene: TRBJ2-1
CDR3aa: CASSPVGVVEQFF
CDR3nt: TGTGCCAGCAGCCCGGTTGGGGTGGTTGAGCAGTTCTTC

v_gene: TRBV28
d_gene: -
abundance: -
j_gene: TRBJ2-4
CDR3aa: CASSFGIKNIQYF
CDR3nt: TGTGCCAGCAGTTTCGGCATTAAAAACATTCAGTACTTC

v_gene: TRBV18
d_gene: -
abundance: -
j_gene: TRBJ2-1
CDR3aa: CASSPLEEQFF
CDR3nt: TGTGCCAGCTCACCACTTGAGGAGCAGTTCTTC

v_gene: TRBV10-3
d_gene: -
abundance: once
j_gene: TRBJ2-7
CDR3aa: CAIRGTDYEQYF
CDR3nt: TGTGCCATCAGGGGGACGGACTACGAGCAGTACTTC

v_gene: TRBV19
d_gene: -
abundance: -
j_gene: TRBJ1-1
CDR3aa: CASSSHSVNTEAFF
CDR3nt: TGTGCCAGTAGTTCCCACAGCGTGAACACTGAAGCTTTCTTT

v_gene: TRBV4-3
d_gene: TRBD1
abundance: -
j_gene: TRBJ2-6
CDR3aa: CASSPDRPPGANVLTF
CDR3nt: TGCGCCAGCAGCCCGGACAGGCCCCCTGGGGCCAACGTCCTGACTTTC

v_gene: TRBV7-3
d_gene: TRBD2
abundance: -
j_gene: TRBJ2-3
CDR3aa: CASSLFGTSVTDTQYF
CDR3nt: TGTGCCAGCAGCTTATTCGGGACTAGCGTCACAGATACGCAGTATTTT

v_gene: TRBV6-5
d_gene: TRBD2
abundance: -
j_gene: TRBJ2-3
CDR3aa: CATGGGAMRTDTQYF
CDR3nt: TGTGCCACCGGGGGAGGGGCTATGAGGACAGATACGCAGTATTTT

v_gene: TRBV27
d_gene: TRBD1
abundance: -
j_gene: TRBJ1-2
CDR3aa: CASKVQGVGGYTF
CDR3nt: TGTGCCAGCAAAGTACAGGGGGTTGGTGGCTACACCTTC

v_gene: TRBV11-2
d_gene: TRBD1
abundance: -
j_gene: TRBJ1-2
CDR3aa: CASSFLGQGARGYTF
CDR3nt: TGTGCCAGCAGCTTCCTCGGACAGGGGGCACGAGGCTACACCTTC

v_gene: TRBV7-2
d_gene: TRBD2
abundance: -
j_gene: TRBJ2-1
CDR3aa: CASSSSGGMYNEQFF
CDR3nt: TGTGCCAGCAGCTCGAGCGGGGGTATGTACAATGAGCAGTTCTTC

v_gene: TRBV27
d_gene: -
abundance: once
j_gene: TRBJ2-1
CDR3aa: CASRGLGVRTQFF
CDR3nt: TGTGCCAGCAGGGGGTTGGGGGTTAGGACCCAGTTCTTC

v_gene: TRBV27
d_gene: TRBD2
abundance: -
j_gene: TRBJ2-7
CDR3aa: CASSFGRGLAADEQYF
CDR3nt: TGTGCCAGCAGTTTCGGTAGGGGACTAGCGGCCGACGAGCAGTACTTC

v_gene: TRBV5-4
d_gene: -
abundance: -
j_gene: TRBJ1-6
CDR3aa: CASSLYRGSNNSPLHF
CDR3nt: TGTGCCAGCAGCTTATATAGGGGCTCCAATAATTCACCCCTCCACTTT

v_gene: TRBV19
d_gene: -
abundance: -
j_gene: TRBJ1-2
CDR3aa: CASSIWQAGNKNYGYTF
CDR3nt: TGTGCCAGTAGTATATGGCAGGCGGGGAATAAGAACTATGGCTACACCTTC

v_gene: TRBV10-3
d_gene: -
abundance: -
j_gene: TRBJ2-3
CDR3aa: CAISEESDTQYF
CDR3nt: TGTGCCATCAGTGAAGAGTCAGATACGCAGTATTTT

v_gene: TRBV2
d_gene: TRBD2
abundance: once
j_gene: TRBJ2-5
CDR3aa: CASSVRLARQETQYF
CDR3nt: TGTGCCAGCAGTGTTCGACTAGCCCGCCAAGAGACCCAGTACTTC

v_gene: TRBV20-1
d_gene: -
abundance: -
j_gene: TRBJ2-1
CDR3aa: CSVTGYNEQFF
CDR3nt: TGCAGTGTCACAGGTTACAATGAGCAGTTCTTC

v_gene: TRBV19
d_gene: -
abundance: -
j_gene: TRBJ1-3
CDR3aa: CASSILEGSGNTIYF
CDR3nt: TGTGCCAGTAGTATTTTAGAGGGGTCTGGAAACACCATATATTTT

v_gene: TRBV6-6
d_gene: TRBD1
abundance: -
j_gene: TRBJ1-5
CDR3aa: CASSHGQGGINQPQHF
CDR3nt: TGTGCCAGCAGCCATGGACAGGGAGGGATCAATCAGCCCCAGCATTTT